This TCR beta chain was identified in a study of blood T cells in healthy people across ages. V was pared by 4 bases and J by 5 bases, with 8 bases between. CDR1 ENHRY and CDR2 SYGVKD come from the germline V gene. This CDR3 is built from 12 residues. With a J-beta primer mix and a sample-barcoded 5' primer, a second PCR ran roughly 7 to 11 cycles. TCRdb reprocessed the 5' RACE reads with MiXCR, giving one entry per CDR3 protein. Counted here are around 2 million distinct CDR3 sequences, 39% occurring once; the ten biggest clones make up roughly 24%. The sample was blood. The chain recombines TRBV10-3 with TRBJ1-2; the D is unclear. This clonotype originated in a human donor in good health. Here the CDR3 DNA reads TGTGCCATCAGTGGCCTCTCGTATGGCTACACCTTC. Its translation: CAISGLSYGYTF.